This TCR beta chain came from a study of shared clonotypes between healthy human individuals (dated by TCRdb to the early 2020s). About the study as a whole: A few men and two women, aged 18 to 49 years, made up the cohort. Per donor, three plates each were used for CD4 naive and CD4 memory, two for CD8 naive, and one for CD8 memory. To estimate repertoire size and how much clonotypes are shared between individuals, the study performed deep sequencing of blood TCR repertoires from about 5 healthy adults. To increase sequencing depth and limit assay-specific biases, different laboratories used diverse techniques to prepare libraries and sequence TCR repertoires. Each donor's leukapheresis produced roughly between roughly 0.85 and 9.5 billion PBMCs.

Using the deep immunoSEQ assay, TCR CDR3 regions were amplified from genomic DNA by multiplex PCR. Extracted genomic DNA from each cell subset was spread evenly across all wells of several immunoSEQ 96-well plates, with each plate serving as a replicate. For sorted subsets, about 200 ng genomic DNA, equal to 30,000 or so T cell genomes, was loaded into each replicate PCR. The purified libraries were quantified using a Qubit 3.0 fluorometer, sized with a Bioanalyzer 2100, and then quantified again using the KAPA Library Quantification kit. A separate single-read 150-cycle Illumina NextSeq 550 flow cell was used to sequence each immunoSEQ 96-well plate. As for the original processing: The immunoSEQ output contained only junctional sequences without quality scores, so filtering could not match that applied to full-length reads. Sequences were annotated with PyIR, a Python wrapper for IgBLAST v1.9, and V/J genes and CDR3 were assigned using IMGT germline references. Any read was removed if the V/J assignment was weak (E-value above 1e-6), the CDR3 was missing, or the read contained stop codons, out-of-frame junctions, or ambiguous translated residues. V3J clonotypes were defined as sequences sharing the same inferred V gene, J gene, and CDR3 amino acid sequence. The percentage overlap between two repertoires was calculated by dividing the number of shared unique clonotypes by the size of the smaller repertoire. Richness of each repertoire was evaluated using RTK rarefaction, the Chao1 estimator, and Recon v2.1 estimates of unobserved clonotypes. OLGA was used to compute generation probabilities for all TCRbeta clonotypes that the gDNA method yielded from a few donors. TCRdb holds this immuneACCESS table with in-frame rearrangements only. Some clones are missing; in checked studies, unresolved V genes explain under half, and the rest has no known cause. The V and J calls and clone size were taken over from that table, and D and trimming were inferred from the DNA. The sample profile shows almost 750,000 clones; approximately 72% of them were found once. The ten largest clones take up less than 2% of the sample.

The donors were healthy, HIV-negative adults who had no recently reported acute infections or vaccinations. Only Caucasian adults living in Nashville, Tennessee, USA were represented among the donors. Magnetic negative selection was used to enrich CD4+ T cells, after which naive cells were positively selected on CD45RA and the negative fraction became the memory subset. After blood collection by leukapheresis, PBMCs were isolated using Ficoll-Histopaque density gradient centrifugation and then cryopreserved in the vapor phase of liquid nitrogen. Analytical flow cytometry was used to check the purity and quantity of each magnetically sorted T cell population. From each sorted fraction, genomic DNA was isolated and quantified by UV absorbance on a Nanodrop 2000c. The CDR3 starts with the cysteine, ends with the phenylalanine, and has 15 residues. Only the CDR3 region is kept as DNA, spanning 45 bases read in frame from base 1. V is clipped by 5 bases and J by 3 bases, and the sequence between their germline boundaries is 16 bases long. CDR1 and CDR2 are drawn from the germline V gene: MNHEY, SVGAGI.

With respect to this clone: The antigen this receptor binds is unknown. No clone much larger than this one lies a single base away; base qualities are absent.

The paper's findings and limits, for the study overall: Sampling was restricted to blood, and TCR repertoires in tissue are likely to differ from TCR repertoires in blood. Pairwise subsampling led to the expectation that sequencing depth would affect the degree of clonotype sharing among donors. Compared with non-shared clonotypes, clonotypes shared by all four sorted-subset donors had higher generation probabilities. Because the study included only a small number of donors, the genetic and exposure-history diversity represented was limited. Naive subsets generally had larger estimated clonotype richness than memory subsets. Sharing across several donors was observed for around 5% of naive CD4, about 4% of naive CD8, roughly 2.4% of memory CD4, and about 0.38% of memory CD8 clonotypes. Rarefaction of sorted-subset datasets indicated incomplete sequencing despite the large sequencing depth.

The chain uses TRBV6-5 and TRBJ1-2, with the identity of the D gene unclear. The receptor was isolated from a woman in her 30s in good health. Sequenced sample: memory CD4+ T cells sorted from blood. What this sample's cell subset or site label stands for: CD45RA-negative fraction. The DNA sequence is as follows: TGTGCCAGCAGTAAATCTCCCCCGGACCACTATGGCTACACCTTC. The encoded protein is CASSKSPPDHYGYTF.